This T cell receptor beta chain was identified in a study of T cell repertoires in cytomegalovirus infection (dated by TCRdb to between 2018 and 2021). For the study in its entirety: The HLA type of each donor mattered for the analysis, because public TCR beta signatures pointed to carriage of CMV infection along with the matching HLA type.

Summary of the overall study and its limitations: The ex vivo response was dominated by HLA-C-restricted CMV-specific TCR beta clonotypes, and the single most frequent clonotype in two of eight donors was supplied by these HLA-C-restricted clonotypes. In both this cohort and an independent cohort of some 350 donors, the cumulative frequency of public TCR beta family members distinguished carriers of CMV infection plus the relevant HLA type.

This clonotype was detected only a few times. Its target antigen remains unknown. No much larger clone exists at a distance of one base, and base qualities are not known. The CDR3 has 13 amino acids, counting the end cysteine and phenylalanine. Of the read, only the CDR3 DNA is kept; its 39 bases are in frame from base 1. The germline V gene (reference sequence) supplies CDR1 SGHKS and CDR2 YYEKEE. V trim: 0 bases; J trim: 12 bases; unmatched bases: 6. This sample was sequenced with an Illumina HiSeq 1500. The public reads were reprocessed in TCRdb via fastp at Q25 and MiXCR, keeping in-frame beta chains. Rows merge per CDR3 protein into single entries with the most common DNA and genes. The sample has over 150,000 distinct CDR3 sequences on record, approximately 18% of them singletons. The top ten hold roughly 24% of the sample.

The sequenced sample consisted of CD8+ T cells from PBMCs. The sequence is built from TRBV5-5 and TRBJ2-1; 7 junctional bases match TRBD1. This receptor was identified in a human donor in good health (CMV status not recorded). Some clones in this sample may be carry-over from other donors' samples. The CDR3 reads CASSLVDRYGQFF. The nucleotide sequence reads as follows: TGTGCCAGCAGCTTGGTGGACAGGTACGGGCAGTTCTTC.